The 10 T cell receptor beta chains listed next were all sequenced from one sample in a study of T cell responses to AZD1222 COVID-19 vaccine. Libraries were prepared by immunoSEQ multiplex PCR; TCRdb keeps only in-frame clonotypes and omits some of them. In the table there are some 120,000 clones, more than 85% of which are singletons. This specimen was peripheral blood, taken on day 0 of AZD1222 vaccination. The receptors shown here come from an adult in good health.

V and J are TRBV5-6 and TRBJ1-2; no definite D call. Germline V gene data show CDR1 as SGHDT and CDR2 as YYEEEE. The CDR3 loop spans 14 amino acids. Trimming took off 4 bases at V and 2 bases at J, with 12 bases between the two ends. The CDR3 loop reads CASSPIDINYGYTF. CDR3 sequence (DNA): TGTGCCAGCAGCCCAATAGACATAAACTATGGCTACACCTTC. The variable domain in full, with the rest retrieved from reference TRBV5-6 and TRBJ1-2, is DAGVTQSPTHLIKTRGQQVTLRCSPKSGHDTVSWYQQALGQGPQFIFQYYEEEERQRGNFPDRFSGHQFPNYSSELNVNALLLGDSALYLCASSPIDINYGYTFGSGTRLTVV.

The chain recombines TRBV24-1 with TRBJ2-1, with D possibly TRBD2 on 6 matching bases. CDR3 length: 14 residues. V was cut by 4 bases and J by 5 bases, with 11 bases left in between. The germline CDR1 and CDR2 sequences are KGHDR and SFDVKD. DNA of the CDR3: TGTGCCACCAGTGAGGCCCGCGGGAACAATGAGCAGTTCTTC. Amino acids: CATSEARGNNEQFF.

This clone was seen just once. The chain combines TRBV5-6 with TRBJ2-7; TRBD2 matches at 7 bases. The germline V gene has CDR1 SGHDT and CDR2 YYEEEE. The CDR3 is 15 residues long. The V and J ends lost 2 bases and 4 bases, in that order; junction bases with no gene match: 9. CDR3 sequence: CASSLGWAGVYEQYF. In DNA form, the CDR3 reads TGTGCCAGCAGCTTAGGTTGGGCGGGGGTATACGAGCAGTACTTC.

The J gene is TRBJ1-2, the V gene TRBV5-1, with 9 bases fitting TRBD1. CDR3 length equals 13 residues. Looked up from germline, CDR1 is SGHRS and CDR2 is YFSETQ. The ends lost 6 bases at V and 5 bases at J; junction bases unmatched: 5. The CDR3: CASTETGGYGYTF. CDR3 bases: TGCGCCAGCACGGAGACAGGGGGTTATGGCTACACCTTC. The full variable domain, completed using reference TRBV5-1 and TRBJ1-2, is KAGVTQTPRYLIKTRGQQVTLSCSPISGHRSVSWYQQTPGQGLQFLFEYFSETQRNKGNFPGRFSGRQFSNSRSEMNVSTLELGDSALYLCASTETGGYGYTFGSGTRLTVV.

The chain recombines TRBV5-1 with TRBJ2-7; 9 bases are shared with TRBD2. This CDR3 has 16 residues. CDR1 and CDR2 (germline): SGHRS, YFSETQ. The trim removed 0 bases at V and 5 bases at J, leaving 9 bases unmatched. The CDR3 DNA is TGCGCCAGCAGCTTGGTAGTTGTTAGCGGGAGCAACGAGCAGTACTTC. Its protein product is CASSLVVVSGSNEQYF.

V gene TRBV5-1 combines with J gene TRBJ2-1; 8 bases align to TRBD1. The V segment lost 4 bases and the J segment 6 bases; nucleotides outside the gene matches: 3. Germline V lookup: CDR1 SGHRS, CDR2 YFSETQ. The CDR3 consists of 13 residues. CDR3 DNA sequence: TGCGCCAGCAGCCAGGGACAGGCCAATGAGCAGTTCTTC. Translating it yields CASSQGQANEQFF.

The chain is built from TRBV3-1 (or the pseudogene TRBV3-2) and TRBJ1-2, with D maybe TRBD1 (5 bases). Germline values: CDR1 LGHDT, CDR2 YNNKEL (reference sequence). Trimming took off 4 bases at V and 6 bases at J, with 18 bases between the two ends. This CDR3 has 15 residues. The CDR3 sequence: CASSPTWQGGDGYTF. As DNA, the CDR3 is TGTGCCAGCAGCCCGACGTGGCAGGGCGGCGATGGCTACACCTTC.

The V and J genes are TRBV7-8 and TRBJ1-2; no firm D call. V lost 2 bases, J lost 8 bases, and 12 bases lay in between. The CDR3 consists of 13 residues. Germline CDR1 reads SGHVS; CDR2 reads FQNEAQ. The CDR3 here is CASSLPAGRGYTF. CDR3 coding DNA: TGTGCCAGCAGCTTACCGGCAGGCCGGGGCTACACCTTC.

The chain combines TRBV6-1 with TRBJ1-1, with D possibly TRBD1 on 5 matching bases. Trimming removed 3 bases at V and 4 bases at J, with 12 bases between. CDR1 and CDR2 from the germline V gene are MNHNS and SASEGT. This CDR3 has 14 amino acids. CDR3 loop: CASSDVGGVTEAFF. Here the CDR3 DNA reads TGTGCCAGCAGTGATGTCGGGGGAGTCACTGAAGCTTTCTTT.

V is TRBV7-2 and J is TRBJ1-6; tentatively, D is TRBD1 (5 bases). The length of the CDR3 is 14 residues. Trimming shortened V by 4 bases and J by 7 bases, and 11 bases separated the two germline ends. CDR1 is SGHTA and CDR2 is FQGNSA in the germline V gene. The CDR3: CASSYPGENSPLHF. The DNA for the CDR3 is TGTGCCAGCAGCTACCCGGGGGAAAATTCACCCCTCCACTTT.